A selection of T cell receptor beta chains follows, all from one sample in a study of CD4+ T cells in melanoma. The data were produced by immunoSEQ multiplex PCR, yet TCRdb's version contains in-frame clones alone and is incomplete. This repertoire shows 17,000 or so clones, roughly 80% found once; its top ten account for 5.1%. Sequencing input: cells from a culture (not recorded whether cultured in vitro). These receptors were obtained from a human donor with melanoma. The CDR3 runs from the conserved cysteine through the conserved F or W. Fields, in order: CDR3 protein, CDR3 DNA, J gene, clone size, D gene, V gene. The D gene is left open where the match is weak. Where a row states a size, it is once, few, many or the class of an expanded clone; other rows omit it.

CDR3: CASSGGVGLSDEQYF; DNA: TGCGCCAGCAGCGGGGGGGTGGGACTATCCGACGAGCAGTACTTC; J: TRBJ2-7; size: once; D: TRBD2; V: TRBV5-1
CDR3: CASSPETGPNYGYTF; DNA: TGTGCCAGCTCACCTGAGACAGGCCCTAACTATGGCTACACCTTC; J: TRBJ1-2; size: NA; D: NA; V: TRBV18
CDR3: CAIQSGQPNSPLHF; DNA: TGTGCCATCCAATCCGGACAGCCAAATTCACCCCTCCACTTT; J: TRBJ1-6; size: NA; D: NA; V: TRBV10-3
CDR3: CASSVRAKETQYF; DNA: TGTGCCAGCAGCGTTCGGGCAAAAGAGACCCAGTACTTC; J: TRBJ2-5; size: NA; D: NA; V: TRBV9
CDR3: CASRTGAGGPADTQYF; DNA: TGTGCCAGCAGAACCGGAGCGGGGGGGCCGGCAGATACGCAGTATTTT; J: TRBJ2-3; size: NA; D: TRBD2; V: TRBV7-2
CDR3: CASSQVRKLFF; DNA: TGCGCCAGCAGCCAAGTCCGAAAACTGTTTTTT; J: TRBJ1-4; size: NA; D: NA; V: TRBV4-1
CDR3: CASSVPLSYEQYF; DNA: TGTGCCAGCAGTGTACCACTCTCCTACGAGCAGTACTTC; J: TRBJ2-7; size: large; D: NA; V: TRBV2
CDR3: CASSQDTGFGYTF; DNA: TGTGCCAGCAGCCAAGACACAGGATTTGGCTACACCTTC; J: TRBJ1-2; size: NA; D: NA; V: TRBV14
CDR3: CASSVGGVGGTDTQYF; DNA: TGTGCCAGCAGCGTAGGGGGCGTGGGTGGCACAGATACGCAGTATTTT; J: TRBJ2-3; size: NA; D: NA; V: TRBV9
CDR3: CASSLRDQPQHF; DNA: TGTGCCAGCAGCTTGAGGGATCAGCCCCAGCATTTT; J: TRBJ1-5; size: NA; D: NA; V: TRBV5-6
CDR3: CASSEGPGRISGYTF; DNA: TGTGCCAGCAGTGAAGGTCCCGGCAGGATAAGTGGCTACACCTTC; J: TRBJ1-2; size: NA; D: NA; V: TRBV6-1
CDR3: CASSLTLAGIEKLFF; DNA: TGTGCCAGCAGCTTAACGTTGGCAGGGATTGAAAAACTGTTTTTT; J: TRBJ1-4; size: NA; D: NA; V: TRBV7-8
CDR3: CASSLVRASGGATDTQYF; DNA: TGTGCCAGCAGCTTAGTAAGGGCTAGCGGGGGGGCTACAGATACGCAGTATTTT; J: TRBJ2-3; size: NA; D: TRBD2; V: TRBV7-2
CDR3: CASSLAPQDTEAFF; DNA: TGCGCCAGCAGCTTGGCTCCACAGGACACTGAAGCTTTCTTT; J: TRBJ1-1; size: NA; D: NA; V: TRBV5-1
CDR3: CASSLVGGYPEQYF; DNA: TGTGCCAGCAGCTTAGTTGGAGGGTATCCCGAGCAGTACTTC; J: TRBJ2-7; size: few; D: NA; V: TRBV7-9
CDR3: CASSRQSGELFF; DNA: TGTGCCAGTAGTAGACAATCCGGGGAGCTGTTTTTT; J: TRBJ2-2; size: NA; D: NA; V: TRBV19
CDR3: CASSQDQTGANYGYTF; DNA: TGCGCCAGCAGCCAAGATCAAACAGGGGCTAACTATGGCTACACCTTC; J: TRBJ1-2; size: NA; D: TRBD1; V: TRBV4-1
CDR3: CASSSVPERSNQPQHF; DNA: TGTGCCAGCAGTAGCGTTCCGGAGCGCTCCAATCAGCCCCAGCATTTT; J: TRBJ1-5; size: NA; D: NA; V: TRBV2
CDR3: CASSPGQFYEQYF; DNA: TGTGCCAGCAGCCCCGGACAATTCTACGAGCAGTACTTC; J: TRBJ2-7; size: few; D: NA; V: TRBV4-2
CDR3: CASSQASISSTDTQYF; DNA: TGTGCCAGCAGCCAAGCTTCGATCTCTAGCACAGATACGCAGTATTTT; J: TRBJ2-3; size: NA; D: NA; V: TRBV4-2
CDR3: CASSPGTGVGYTF; DNA: TGTGCCAGCTCACCAGGGACAGGGGTCGGCTACACCTTC; J: TRBJ1-2; size: once; D: TRBD1; V: TRBV18
CDR3: CASRGGSGTNYGYTF; DNA: TGCGCCAGCAGGGGGGGCTCGGGAACAAACTATGGCTACACCTTC; J: TRBJ1-2; size: once; D: NA; V: TRBV5-1
CDR3: CASSQLGGVEDGYTF; DNA: TGTGCCAGCAGCCAGCTAGGAGGGGTAGAGGATGGCTACACCTTC; J: TRBJ1-2; size: NA; D: NA; V: TRBV7-8
CDR3: CASSQLSYEQYF; DNA: TGTGCCAGCAGCCAGCTATCCTACGAGCAGTACTTC; J: TRBJ2-7; size: NA; D: NA; V: TRBV7-9
CDR3: CASSLNRAGDTQYF; DNA: TGTGCCAGCTCACTCAACAGGGCCGGAGATACGCAGTATTTT; J: TRBJ2-3; size: NA; D: NA; V: TRBV18
CDR3: CASSPFGANVLTF; DNA: TGTGCCAGCAGCCCGTTTGGGGCCAACGTCCTGACTTTC; J: TRBJ2-6; size: once; D: NA; V: TRBV7-7
CDR3: CASSLDRATNYGYTF; DNA: TGTGCCAGTAGCCTGGACAGAGCCACAAACTATGGCTACACCTTC; J: TRBJ1-2; size: NA; D: NA; V: TRBV19
CDR3: CAISRNQGIYGYTF; DNA: TGTGCCATCAGCCGAAACCAGGGCATCTATGGCTACACCTTC; J: TRBJ1-2; size: NA; D: NA; V: TRBV10-3
CDR3: CASSSTPGNTIYF; DNA: TGCGCCAGCAGCTCAACCCCTGGAAACACCATATATTTT; J: TRBJ1-3; size: NA; D: NA; V: TRBV5-1
CDR3: CASSKRTGGRTEAFF; DNA: TGCGCCAGCAGTAAGAGGACAGGGGGCCGCACTGAAGCTTTCTTT; J: TRBJ1-1; size: NA; D: TRBD1; V: TRBV10-1
CDR3: CASANQPGQGSGGYTF; DNA: TGCGCCAGCGCCAATCAACCCGGACAGGGGTCGGGCGGCTACACCTTC; J: TRBJ1-2; size: few; D: TRBD1; V: TRBV5-1
CDR3: CAFLRQGYTEAFF; DNA: TGTGCCTTCTTGCGGCAGGGGTATACTGAAGCTTTCTTT; J: TRBJ1-1; size: NA; D: NA; V: TRBV30
CDR3: CASSLGGQGGNYGYTF; DNA: TGTGCCAGCAGCTTAGGAGGACAGGGGGGAAACTATGGCTACACCTTC; J: TRBJ1-2; size: NA; D: TRBD1; V: TRBV7-9
CDR3: CASTDPSRVSVTDTQYF; DNA: TGCGCCAGCACCGATCCTTCCAGGGTCTCAGTCACAGATACGCAGTATTTT; J: TRBJ2-3; size: NA; D: NA; V: TRBV5-1
CDR3: CASSRGASGGLETQYF; DNA: TGCGCCAGCAGCCGCGGCGCTAGCGGGGGGTTGGAGACCCAGTACTTC; J: TRBJ2-5; size: NA; D: TRBD2; V: TRBV4-1
CDR3: CASSAVGETGELFF; DNA: TGTGCCAGCAGCGCAGTAGGAGAAACCGGGGAGCTGTTTTTT; J: TRBJ2-2; size: NA; D: NA; V: TRBV7-3
CDR3: CASSYTNTGELFF; DNA: TGTGCCAGCAGTTACACGAACACCGGGGAGCTGTTTTTT; J: TRBJ2-2; size: once; D: NA; V: TRBV7-3
CDR3: CASSFPDTGLEQYF; DNA: TGTGCCAGCAGCTTCCCTGACACGGGACTCGAGCAGTACTTC; J: TRBJ2-7; size: NA; D: NA; V: TRBV5-4
CDR3: CASSLPPTSGANVLTF; DNA: TGCGCCAGCAGCTTGCCACCGACCTCTGGGGCCAACGTCCTGACTTTC; J: TRBJ2-6; size: NA; D: NA; V: TRBV5-1
CDR3: CASSVDPHAGRTEAFF; DNA: TGTGCCAGCAGCGTAGACCCTCACGCGGGGAGGACTGAAGCTTTCTTT; J: TRBJ1-1; size: NA; D: NA; V: TRBV9
CDR3: CATRLAGQETQYF; DNA: TGCGCCACCCGACTAGCGGGTCAAGAGACCCAGTACTTC; J: TRBJ2-5; size: NA; D: TRBD2; V: TRBV10-2
CDR3: CASSVRQGASSTDTQYF; DNA: TGTGCCAGCAGCGTCCGACAGGGGGCTTCGAGCACAGATACGCAGTATTTT; J: TRBJ2-3; size: once; D: TRBD1; V: TRBV9
CDR3: CASSVWPEAFF; DNA: TGTGCCAGCAGTGTCTGGCCTGAAGCTTTCTTT; J: TRBJ1-1; size: NA; D: NA; V: TRBV2
CDR3: CASSPDRNYGYTF; DNA: TGTGCCAGCTCACCTGACAGGAACTATGGCTACACCTTC; J: TRBJ1-2; size: NA; D: NA; V: TRBV18
CDR3: CASSRGGGGETQYF; DNA: TGTGCCAGCAGCAGGGGTGGGGGCGGCGAGACCCAGTACTTC; J: TRBJ2-5; size: NA; D: NA; V: TRBV5-4
CDR3: CSVEEAVGNTIYF; DNA: TGCAGCGTTGAAGAGGCGGTCGGAAACACCATATATTTT; J: TRBJ1-3; size: NA; D: NA; V: TRBV29-1